A selection of T cell receptor beta chains follows, all from one sample in a study of cytomegalovirus exposure and HLA in healthy donors. Assay: immunoSEQ multiplex PCR; the TCRdb copy retains only in-frame clones and omits some. Among fewer than 250,000 clones listed, 75% to 80% were seen once. The source material was PBMCs. These receptor sequences come from a woman in her twenties or thirties in good health and CMV-seropositive. CDR3s include the opening cysteine and the closing phenylalanine or tryptophan. Size is stated for part of the rows, as once, few or many counts, or as a class when the clone is expanded.

V | size | CDR3
TRBV18 | once | CASSPSTQLANYGYTF
TRBV30 | - | CAWNRDRGVNQPQHF
TRBV5-5 | - | CASSPYGASYNEQFF
TRBV4-3 | - | CASSQDRRVGEQYF
TRBV6-1 | few | CASSDRGGLYEQYF
TRBV10-3 | few | CATQGGGRNGSPLHF
TRBV2 | few | CASSPHRTEGAFF
TRBV18 | - | CASKRGYYTEAFF
TRBV6-1 | - | CASGDSYSGANVLTF
TRBV10-3 | once | CAISEAPQGGQGETQYF
TRBV18 | - | CASSLPGHPGGETQYF
TRBV5-1 | - | CASSQEGGYTF
TRBV6-5 | - | CASTTSPLETQYF
TRBV29-1 | - | CSVGEYEAQYF
TRBV11-2 | - | CASSSTSGSRGELFF
TRBV11-2 | - | CASSLVPGSSGNTIYF
TRBV4-3 | - | CASSQVSDGGRGNTIYF
TRBV10-1 | - | CASTTTPGETQYF
TRBV30 | - | CASPGQGSTEAFF
TRBV4-3 | few | CASSQRDRGQGNTEAFF
TRBV2 | - | CASSFGGSQPQHF
TRBV7-8 | few | CASSQRTDTGELFF
TRBV4-1 | - | CASSQDLSGSGEQYF
TRBV9 | - | CASSLAGEENEQFF
TRBV5-1 | - | CASSPSGNSYEQYF
TRBV29-1 | - | CSVEDQGAPTIYYGYTF
TRBV5-1 | - | CASSLQAREVETQYF
TRBV13 | - | CASKWGQGVNEQYF
TRBV4-1 | - | CASSQGMGLVVLNEQFF
TRBV10-2 | once | CASSRTSGKETQYF
TRBV5-6 | few | CASSLVAETQYF
TRBV5-1 | few | CASSLVQETQYF
TRBV18 | - | CASSPGTVEYTEAFF
TRBV29-1 | - | CSVGETGHNEQFF
TRBV28 | once | CASRGTLAGGELFF
TRBV29-1 | - | CSVPSSGTTSYEQYF
TRBV18 | - | CASSPRVQGGNTEAFF
TRBV6-1 | - | CAGLRGGKGTDTQYF
TRBV21-1 | - | CASSKAGRVGANYGYTF
TRBV7-9 | - | CASSFGQGWDTIYF
TRBV9 | - | CASSGSGWYGGELFF